One sample yielded the 4 T cell receptor beta chains listed below, sequenced in a study of blood T cell repertoires in COVID-19. Sequencing was performed with immunoSEQ multiplex PCR; in TCRdb, only in-frame clones are kept and a portion is missing. The sample records approximately 290,000 clones, roughly 88% being singletons. Sequencing input: PBMCs or T cells enriched from blood (not recorded which). The receptors shown here come from a woman aged 30 to 39 who had recovered from COVID-19.

V and J are TRBV7-3 and TRBJ2-5, with D possibly TRBD2 on 5 matching bases. The V end was cut by 4 bases, the J end by 2 bases, with 8 bases between. The CDR3 has 13 residues. Germline V lookup: CDR1 SGHTA, CDR2 FQGTGA. The CDR3 coding sequence is TGTGCCAGCAGCTCTGGACTTCAAGAGACCCAGTACTTC. Translation: CASSSGLQETQYF. Supplemented by reference TRBV7-3 and TRBJ2-5, the full variable domain reads GAGVSQTPSNKVTEKGKYVELRCDPISGHTALYWYRQSLGQGPEFLIYFQGTGAADDSGLPNDRFFAVRPEGSVSTLKIQRTERGDSAVYLCASSSGLQETQYFGPGTRLLVL.

The V and J genes are TRBV7-9 and TRBJ2-1, with D perhaps matching TRBD1 (6 bases). Germline V gene data show CDR1 as SEHNR and CDR2 as FQNEAQ (reference sequence). The CDR3 extends over 16 amino acids. Between the trimmed V and J ends, which lost 2 bases and 8 bases, there was a span of 19 bases. CDR3 nucleotides: TGTGCCAGCAGCTTAAATTGGGACACAAACCGGGATGAGCAGTTCTTC. Amino acids: CASSLNWDTNRDEQFF.

The chain links TRBV28 to TRBJ2-1; D is undetermined. V lost 8 bases to trimming and J lost 7 bases, with 9 bases between them. The CDR3 runs to 11 residues. Germline CDR1 reads MDHEN; CDR2 reads SYDVKM. Here the CDR3 reads CASGWRNEQFF. In DNA form, the CDR3 reads TGTGCCAGCGGATGGCGGAATGAGCAGTTCTTC. The variable domain in full, completed from reference TRBV28 and TRBJ2-1, reads DVKVTQSSRYLVKRTGEKVFLECVQDMDHENMFWYRQDPGLGLRLIYFSYDVKMKEKGDIPEGYSVSREKKERFSLILESASTNQTSMYLCASGWRNEQFFGPGTRLTVL.

The chain carries TRBV29-1 and TRBJ1-1; 10 nucleotides line up with TRBD1. Per the germline V gene, CDR1 is SQVTM and CDR2 is ANQGSEA. CDR3 length: 15 residues. V trimming: 4 bases; J trimming: 1 base; junction bases outside the gene matches: 6. The CDR3 is CSVVPRDRGNTEAFF. Written as DNA, the CDR3 is TGCAGCGTTGTCCCTCGGGACAGGGGGAACACTGAAGCTTTCTTT.